This T cell receptor beta chain was recovered during a study of cytomegalovirus exposure and HLA in healthy donors (dated by TCRdb to 2015 to 2018). As for the study more broadly: An earlier analysis of some 620 of the donors reported about 280 Gb of sequence data and 95 million to 130 million unique TCR beta sequences obtained from about 180 million T cells. The genetic ancestry cluster associated with self-reported Caucasian donors included around four fifths of the 300 to 450 genotyped donors. Among 300 to 450 genotyped donors of the cohort, an average of approximately 250,000 unique TCR beta nucleotide sequences were sequenced per donor, approximately 20% of them non-productive. Besides the first cohort of about 730 subjects, a separate validation cohort made up of around 120 different subjects was used. The aim of the study was to test whether cataloging public T cell receptors could identify signatures of past pathogen exposure. A later genetic analysis took genome-wide SNP genotypes for about 55% of the 666 donors and used that subset as a discovery cohort. To predict cytomegalovirus infection status, the study combined high-throughput TCR immunosequencing, statistical association of individual TCRs with disease status, and machine learning. In an earlier analysis of several hundred of the donors, high-throughput TCR beta sequencing was used to judge whether each TCR beta V gene segment behaved as functional or pseudogenic. Every discovery cohort repertoire had been produced on one sequencing platform. HLA typing included class I and class II loci at four-digit resolution. Using immunosequencing, the study profiled T cell repertoires from some 670 subjects and related those repertoires to cytomegalovirus serostatus. Rather than using new phenotypic data, the later analysis identified candidate immune exposures from TCR beta sequences and from how often those sequences occurred across donors. Typing coverage varied by locus: roughly 629-640 donors for A, B, C, DRB1 and DQB1; approximately 500 for DQA1; over 600 for DPA1; around 490 for DPB1. About 310 gigabases of sequencing data and 70 million to 85 million unique TCR sequences were included in an early release covering roughly 600 HLA-typed donors. Roughly 5 DR-DQ haplotypes were handled as single units for association and clustering because linkage in the cohort was strong. In a later analysis, previously published TCR beta repertoires from more than 500 donors were re-analyzed and high-resolution HLA genotyping was added so that TCR occurrence patterns could be studied. Donor age, sex, ethnicity and CMV serostatus were collected together with the repertoire data.

In total, roughly 710 healthy bone marrow donors made up the cohort. All cohort members were sampled while nominally healthy, although unrecorded immune exposures were likely present. The donor was CMV seropositive and was included in the group of some 290 seropositive cohort members. Every donor gave a peripheral blood sample, and the peripheral blood mononuclear cells from that sample were used for TCR beta sequencing. The Qiagen DNeasy Blood Extraction Kit was used to extract genomic DNA from the blood cell samples. V loses 3 bases of germline sequence and J loses 8 bases, and the interval between the two ends is 16 bases. CDR1 and CDR2 are drawn from the germline V gene: MGHRA, YSYEKL. From the cysteine up to the phenylalanine, the CDR3 has a length of 15 residues. The read is trimmed to its CDR3 DNA, 45 bases read in frame from base 1. Points the paper makes about the study in general: Immune exposure information for the cohort was limited to CMV serostatus. In this cohort, only TCR beta chains were sequenced, and detectable features were limited by the absence of alpha or paired-chain data. Some 16 rarely observed V segments, including chromosome 9 orphons, were excluded from the earlier analysis of almost 600 of the donors because counts were too low. The study gave a list of some 150 TCR beta chains associated with cytomegalovirus. In an earlier analysis of roughly 560 of the donors, most TCR beta V segments were observed in productive rearrangements about 90% or about 30% of the time, broadly matching IMGT annotations. A later analysis found that HLA-associated TCR beta chains were more clonally expanded and had lower generation probabilities than equally common non-associated chains. An association between a missense DCLRE1C variant and V-gene and J-gene trimming of TCR beta chains was found in a later genetic analysis and replicated in an independent cohort. Because some donors lacked HLA typing at each locus, the association tests relied only on the typed subset. Most TCR sequences were observed very rarely across donors, whereas some public TCRs were present in many individuals. Presence/absence analyses assumed roughly uniform sequencing depth across donors, an assumption that may not hold. Strong co-occurrence of HLA alleles, especially DR and DQ, made assigning TCR associations to individual alleles difficult. A further reported finding was that TCR beta sequences accurately predicted the HLA-A and HLA-B alleles for most subjects in the first cohort. A later analysis found that most CMV-associated TCR beta chains appeared HLA-restricted, with HLA associations seemingly driven largely by CMV exposure. In vitro tests confirmed that three of the cytomegalovirus-associated TCR beta chains recognize cytomegalovirus antigens. A cluster of highly shared sequence variants was judged likely to represent a technical artifact of the sequencing pipeline. Several of the top co-occurrence clusters appeared to be linked to parvovirus B19, influenza, CMV and Epstein-Barr virus, according to a later analysis. Linkage disequilibrium might explain the correlated functional status among segregating V segments, but an unknown experimental factor could not be ruled out. At a false discovery rate of 0.05, a later analysis linked 15,000 to 20,000 TCR beta sequences to specific HLA alleles. Because the 87-base-pair reads could not distinguish some IMGT-functional V segments, including TRBV6-2 and TRBV6-3, those segments were excluded. It was suggested by the authors that the approach could potentially be generalized to other disease states and immunological phenotypes. A later genetic analysis reported fewer N-insertions in productive TCRs among donors in an Asian-associated ancestry cluster than the roughly 650-donor mean. In a later analysis, the rate of TCR association differed among HLA loci, with DRB1 alleles having the most associated TCRs and HLA-C alleles having the fewest. In both the original and validation cohorts, the classifier was reported to diagnose cytomegalovirus status with high specificity and sensitivity.

About this clone: The antigen it recognizes is unknown. No base quality values were provided; no much bigger clone lies one nucleotide off.

Libraries were prepared through the immunoSEQ multiplex PCR assay. For the multiplex PCR, a mixture combining 60 forward primers for TCR Vbeta segments and 13 reverse primers for TCR Jbeta segments was used. The CDR3 region of rearranged TCR beta genes was amplified from genomic DNA with a multiplex PCR assay. The amplified TCR beta libraries were sequenced on the Illumina HiSeq System as 87-base-pair reads. The original methods were these. In a later analysis, tens of millions of unique TCR beta chains were counted across the approximately 620 repertoires, and roughly 11 million of these chains were shared by at least two donors. A nearest-neighbor algorithm error-corrected the raw reads and collapsed the reads into unique sequences, merging closely related sequences to remove PCR and sequencing errors. To assign V, D and J gene segments, CDR3 sequences were aligned to IMGT reference sequences. For a sequence to be retained, a match of at least six nucleotides was required to both a V gene segment and a J gene segment. Rearrangements were classified as productive when the CDR3 lacked stop codons and remained in frame with V and J, and all other rearrangements were classified as non-productive. Following IMGT convention, CDR3 was defined as the stretch from the second conserved V-encoded cysteine up to the conserved J-encoded phenylalanine. The earlier analysis of 500 to 600 of the donors excluded sequences that lacked an unambiguous match to a single V gene segment. An earlier analysis of approximately 590 of the donors called V segments functional above 56.7% productive rearrangements and segregating when the between-donor standard deviation exceeded 5%. A statistical classification framework was built to diagnose cytomegalovirus status from the catalog of TCR beta chain sequences. In a later analysis, TCR nucleotide sequences were compared against IMGT/GENE-DB human TR gene sequences so that V and J genes could be assigned. A later analysis assigned CDR3 sequences and most-parsimonious VDJ recombination scenarios with the TCRdist pipeline. In a later analysis, each TCR beta chain was defined by its CDR3 amino acid sequence together with its V-gene family, and reads lacking a unique V-gene family were excluded. To address suspected cross-contamination and a sequencing artifact, a later analysis removed approximately 590 highly shared, low-generation-probability nucleotide sequences. For each public chain, a later analysis derived a clonal expansion index from normalized ranks of inferred template counts within each repertoire. In a later analysis, generation probabilities were computed using a VDJ recombination model fitted to out-of-frame rearrangements, and the results were checked against IGoR. In a later analysis, TCR-TCR, TCR-HLA and TCR-CMV co-occurrence was scored with hypergeometric tests, and a repertoire-size bias correction was applied to TCR pairs. A later analysis estimated false discovery rates by permuting HLA or CMV assignments 20 times. In a later analysis, co-occurring TCRs were grouped with DBSCAN, and TCRdist sequence similarity was added when clustering was performed within HLA-allele-positive subsets. For co-occurrence clustering, repertoires with fewer than 30,000 or more than 120,000 public chains were excluded, along with five repertoires with anomalous nucleotide sharing. TCRdb carries this immuneACCESS record with in-frame sequences only. Its versions omit some clonotypes, under half of them owing to an unresolved V gene in the studies checked, with the rest unexplained. From that table come the V and J calls and clone size; the DNA was used to work out D and trimming. Within this sample are approximately 71,000 clones, with about two thirds of them counted one time only. The top ten constitute roughly an eighth of the sample.

The TCR comes from a woman aged 40 to 50 in good health and CMV-seropositive. The chain was built from TRBV4-1 and TRBJ1-4; D gene: possibly TRBD1, on 6 matching bases. Sequences were obtained from PBMCs. The CDR3 region: CASSQAGVQSEKLFF. The nucleotides read TGCGCCAGCAGCCAGGCAGGGGTCCAGAGCGAAAAACTGTTTTTT.